One sample yielded the 24 T cell receptor beta chains listed below, sequenced in a study of cytomegalovirus exposure and HLA in healthy donors. The study ran its PCR with 60 Vbeta and 13 Jbeta primers. TCRdb's copy holds only in-frame clones and misses some; the assay was immunoSEQ multiplex PCR. The sample's table shows 130,000 or so clones. The sample taken for sequencing was PBMCs. These receptors originate from a woman aged 18-29 years in good health and CMV-seronegative.

This rearrangement joins TRBV7-9 to TRBJ2-7; possible D gene TRBD2, 6 bases. CDR3 size: 13 residues. The germline V gene encodes CDR1 SEHNR and CDR2 FQNEAQ (reference sequence). Trimming removed 5 bases at V and 10 bases at J, with 18 bases between. In DNA, the CDR3 is TGTGCCAGCAGCCCTAGGGGACTCCTCGATCAGTACTTC. This encodes CASSPRGLLDQYF.

The chain combines TRBV6-1 with TRBJ1-1; perhaps TRBD1 as D (6 bases). This CDR3 is 14 amino acids long. Germline V lookup: CDR1 MNHNS, CDR2 SASEGT. V dropped 1 base and J dropped 1 base, with 7 bases sitting between them. The CDR3 protein is CASSEGTENTEAFF. CDR3 sequence (DNA): TGTGCCAGCAGTGAAGGGACAGAGAACACTGAAGCTTTCTTT.

The chain combines TRBV10-1 with TRBJ2-1; 9 bases line up with TRBD2. CDR1 is WNHNN and CDR2 is SYGVQD in the germline V gene (reference sequence). The CDR3 sequence is 13 residues long. V shed 4 bases and J 9 bases; nucleotides not matched to a gene: 4. Here the CDR3 reads CASSASGNIEQFF. DNA of the CDR3: TGCGCCAGCAGTGCTAGCGGGAATATTGAGCAGTTCTTC.

This CDR3 reads CASSDWDRSNSPLHF. CDR3 sequence (DNA): TGTGCCAGCAGTGACTGGGACAGGTCCAATTCACCCCTCCACTTT. This chain joins TRBV2 and TRBJ1-6, with 8 bases aligning to TRBD1. The V gene's germline CDR1 is SNHLY and CDR2 FYNNEI. V was clipped by 3 bases and J by 7 bases; unmatched bases: 5. The CDR3 runs to 15 residues.

This sequence joins TRBV19 and TRBJ1-6; possibly TRBD1 for D (6 bases). The CDR3 contains 15 residues. Germline lookup yields CDR1 LNHDA and CDR2 SQIVND (reference sequence). V lost 8 bases, J lost 11 bases, and 22 bases lay in between. This chain's CDR3 is CASDLGRGSRTPLHF. As DNA, the CDR3 is TGTGCCAGTGACCTAGGAAGGGGGTCGAGGACACCCCTCCACTTT.

The rearrangement uses TRBV15 and TRBJ2-2, with a weak D call TRBD2 (5 bases). Germline values: CDR1 LNHNV, CDR2 YYDKDF (reference sequence). The CDR3 consists of 13 residues. V was shortened by 6 bases and J by 3 bases, with 8 bases between the two germline ends. CDR3 DNA: TGTGCCACCAGAGAGGGAGACACCGGGGAGCTGTTTTTT. Residues: CATREGDTGELFF.

This chain uses TRBV27 with TRBJ2-1; no clear D. The CDR3 is made up of 13 amino acids. V lost 3 bases to trimming and J lost 4 bases, with 7 bases between them. Germline V gene sequence: CDR1 MNHEY, CDR2 SMNVEV (reference sequence). CDR3 DNA sequence: TGTGCCAGCAGTTTGGCCACATACAATGAGCAGTTCTTC. Translating it yields CASSLATYNEQFF.

The V and J genes are TRBV4-1 and TRBJ1-1; 10 nucleotides agree with TRBD1. Looked up from germline, CDR1 is MGHRA and CDR2 is YSYEKL. The CDR3 is 17 residues long. The V and J ends lost 2 bases and 5 bases, in that order; junction bases with no gene match: 11. In DNA form, the CDR3 reads TGCGCCAGCAGCCAACCGGTCCTTGACAGGGGGCTGACTGAAGCTTTCTTT. Protein product: CASSQPVLDRGLTEAFF.

The J gene is TRBJ1-2, the V gene TRBV18, with TRBD1 identical over 9 bases. Per germline, CDR1 KGHSH and CDR2 LQKENI. J lost 3 bases, V lost 2 bases, and 10 bases had no gene match. CDR3 size: 17 residues. The CDR3 reads CASSPTYRTGDHYGYTF. As DNA, the CDR3 is TGTGCCAGCTCACCAACTTACAGGACAGGGGATCACTATGGCTACACCTTC.

The chain uses TRBV7-2 and TRBJ1-5; D is unclear. CDR3 length: 13 amino acids. Germline loops: CDR1 SGHTA, CDR2 FQGNSA. V lost 4 bases and J lost 4, with 8 bases in between. DNA of the CDR3: TGTGCCAGCAGCTATTGGGAGAATCAGCCCCAGCATTTT. Translation gives CASSYWENQPQHF.

The chain uses TRBV2 and TRBJ1-4; no clear D gene. The V end lost 8 bases, the J end lost 0 bases, and 10 bases lay between the germline ends. Germline lookup yields CDR1 SNHLY and CDR2 FYNNEI. The length of the CDR3 is 14 residues. The CDR3 reads CASRIASTNEKLFF. The CDR3 DNA reads TGTGCCAGCCGAATAGCGTCAACTAATGAAAAACTGTTTTTT.

The chain recombines TRBV5-4 with TRBJ2-1; D possibly corresponds to TRBD2 (6 bases). The CDR3 extends over 19 amino acids. Per germline, CDR1 SGHNT and CDR2 YYREEE (reference sequence). V was shortened by 0 bases and J by 0 bases, with 19 bases between the two germline ends. This CDR3 reads CASSLAPPGVIGSYNEQFF. The CDR3 DNA reads as TGTGCCAGCAGCTTGGCCCCCCCGGGAGTGATTGGCTCCTACAATGAGCAGTTCTTC. Full variable domain (remainder filled in from reference TRBV5-4 and TRBJ2-1): ETGVTQSPTHLIKTRGQQVTLRCSSQSGHNTVSWYQQALGQGPQFIFQYYREEENGRGNFPPRFSGLQFPNYSSELNVNALELDDSALYLCASSLAPPGVIGSYNEQFFGPGTRLTVL.

The J gene is TRBJ2-7, the V gene TRBV6-1; 9 bases fit TRBD1. Trimming took 8 bases from V and 5 from J; bases not matched to a gene: 4. The V gene's germline CDR1 is MNHNS and CDR2 SASEGT. The CDR3 extends over 12 amino acids. CDR3 residues: CASRRTGDEQYV. CDR3 coding DNA: TGTGCCAGCCGCCGGACAGGGGACGAGCAGTACGTC.

The chain couples TRBV11-3 to TRBJ2-3; 9 positions match TRBD2. The CDR3 consists of 14 residues. CDR1 SGHNT and CDR2 YENEEA come from the germline V gene. V was clipped by 10 bases and J by 5 bases; unmatched bases: 10. The CDR3 is CATTRGRAGDTQYF. The CDR3 DNA follows: TGTGCCACCACTCGCGGGAGGGCAGGAGATACGCAGTATTTT.

The CDR3 DNA follows: TGTGCCAGCAGCTTGGGGGGCGGGAGCGTTTACGAGCAGTACTTC. Protein product: CASSLGGGSVYEQYF. The rearrangement joins TRBV5-4 to TRBJ2-7, with 7 bases identical to TRBD2. V lost 0 bases to trimming and J lost 4 bases; unmatched junction nucleotides: 7. CDR3 length: 15 residues. Germline CDR1 and CDR2: SGHNT and YYREEE (reference sequence).

This rearrangement joins TRBV30 to TRBJ2-2, with D possibly being TRBD1 (6 bases). With 3 bases removed from V and 0 bases from J, the gap between germline ends came to 17 bases. CDR3 length: 17 residues. Germline values: CDR1 GTSNPN, CDR2 SVGIG (reference sequence). The CDR3 DNA reads TGTGCCTGGAGGGGGGCCTACGGGTCCGCGAACACCGGGGAGCTGTTTTTT. It is translated as CAWRGAYGSANTGELFF. The variable domain in full, with the rest retrieved from reference TRBV30 and TRBJ2-2, is SQTIHQWPATLVQPVGSPLSLECTVEGTSNPNLYWYRQAAGRGLQLLFYSVGIGQISSEVPQNLSASRPQDRQFILSSKKLLLSDSGFYLCAWRGAYGSANTGELFFGEGSRLTVL.

V is TRBV27 and J is TRBJ1-5; TRBD1 might be the D (5 bases). V was trimmed by 3 bases and J by 6 bases, leaving 15 bases between them. The CDR3 extends over 15 amino acids. Per germline, CDR1 MNHEY and CDR2 SMNVEV (reference sequence). CDR3 DNA sequence: TGTGCCAGCAGTTTTAACGGGGGGTACAGTCAGCCCCAGCATTTT. Residues: CASSFNGGYSQPQHF.

This chain uses TRBV5-1 with TRBJ2-3, with unresolved D. Looked up from germline, CDR1 is SGHRS and CDR2 is YFSETQ. V gave up 5 bases and J gave up 2 bases, with 9 bases separating them. The CDR3 runs to 13 residues. CDR3 DNA sequence: TGCGCCAGCAGTTTGTCTTTCACAGATACGCAGTATTTT. Translated, it gives CASSLSFTDTQYF.

The chain uses TRBV15 and TRBJ1-2; 9 nucleotides align to TRBD1. The CDR3 contains 14 residues. Germline CDR1 and CDR2: LNHNV and YYDKDF (reference sequence). V was pared by 5 bases and J by 3 bases, with 4 bases of the junction left unmatched. The CDR3 DNA follows: TGTGCCACCAGCTTCCGGGACAGGGACTATGGCTACACCTTC. Its translation: CATSFRDRDYGYTF. The full variable domain, with the rest looked up from reference TRBV15 and TRBJ1-2, is DAMVIQNPRYQVTQFGKPVTLSCSQTLNHNVMYWYQQKSSQAPKLLFHYYDKDFNNEADTPDNFQSRRPNTSFCFLDIRSPGLGDTAMYLCATSFRDRDYGYTFGSGTRLTVV.

The CDR3 spells CASSLRLGLQETQYF. In DNA, the CDR3 is TGTGCCAGCAGCTTAAGGTTGGGGCTTCAAGAGACCCAGTACTTC. The genes are TRBV7-9 and TRBJ2-5; D may be TRBD1 (5 bases). There are 15 residues in the CDR3. V lost 2 bases to trimming and J lost 2 bases, with 12 bases between them. Germline V gene lookup returns CDR1 SEHNR and CDR2 FQNEAQ (reference sequence). Variable domain in full (rest from reference TRBV7-9 and TRBJ2-5): DTGVSQNPRHKITKRGQNVTFRCDPISEHNRLYWYRQTLGQGPEFLTYFQNEAQLEKSRLLSDRFSAERPKGSFSTLEIQRTEQGDSAMYLCASSLRLGLQETQYFGPGTRLLVL.

The V and J genes are TRBV5-1 and TRBJ2-5; the D gene is possibly TRBD2 (7 bases). The CDR3 loop spans 17 amino acids. V was trimmed by 4 bases and J by 3 bases, leaving 22 bases between them. Germline V CDR1 and CDR2: SGHRS, YFSETQ. The CDR3 DNA reads TGCGCCAGCAGCGCGGGGGCGGCATTTTCCTCCAAAGAGACCCAGTACTTC. Translated, it gives CASSAGAAFSSKETQYF.

With respect to this clone: The junction departs from the called germline gene at one end, perhaps through a read error. The V call is TRBV28, the J call TRBJ1-1, with 9 bases matching TRBD1. CDR1 is MDHEN, CDR2 SYDVKM, per germline. The CDR3 length is 13 residues. CDR3 sequence reads: CASGLGTGIAAFF. The CDR3 region has the DNA TGTGCCAGCGGACTTGGGACAGGGATCGCAGCTTTTTTT.

The chain employs TRBV28 and TRBJ1-5; 10 bases are shared with TRBD1. The CDR3 totals 18 residues. The ends lost 6 bases at V and 0 bases at J; junction bases unmatched: 11. Germline V lookup: CDR1 MDHEN, CDR2 SYDVKM. The CDR3 region is CASRVTGGGGFSNQPQHF. CDR3 DNA: TGTGCCAGCAGGGTGACAGGGGGCGGCGGATTTAGCAATCAGCCCCAGCATTTT.

For this clone: Other DNA sequences within the sample encode an identical CDR3. The chain combines TRBV11-2 with TRBJ2-1, with 7 bases lining up with TRBD2. V was clipped by 5 bases and J by 1 base; unmatched bases: 5. The CDR3 totals 15 residues. Germline V gene sequence: CDR1 SGHAT, CDR2 FQNNGV. The CDR3 reads CASSPGLGSYNEQFF. The CDR3 region has the DNA TGTGCCAGCAGCCCTGGACTAGGGTCCTACAATGAGCAGTTCTTC.